Each of the 20 T cell receptor beta chains below was sequenced from the same sample in a study of cytomegalovirus exposure and HLA in healthy donors. The PCR used 60 Vbeta and 13 Jbeta primers. Sequencing was performed with immunoSEQ multiplex PCR; in TCRdb, only in-frame clones are kept and a portion is missing. The top ten hold about 4.5% of the sample, which has about 100,000 clones, under 80% seen once. The sequenced sample consisted of PBMCs. The receptor set was obtained from a woman between 18 and 29 years old in good health and CMV-seropositive.

As DNA, the CDR3 is TGTGCCAGCAGCTCCGGACTAGCGGGAGGGCAAGAGACCCAGTACTTC. Protein: CASSSGLAGGQETQYF. The chain has TRBV7-3 and TRBJ2-5; 15 nucleotides match TRBD2. Looked up from germline, CDR1 is SGHTA and CDR2 is FQGTGA. CDR3 size: 16 residues. Losses at the gene ends were 4 bases for V and 2 bases for J; bases not matched to a gene: 2.

Written as DNA, the CDR3 is TGTGCCAGCAGCCCCAGCGGGAGCCAGTTCAATGAGCAGTTCTTC. Its protein product is CASSPSGSQFNEQFF. The J gene is TRBJ2-1, the V gene TRBV7-3; 8 nucleotides agree with TRBD2. V was clipped by 5 bases and J by 6 bases; unmatched bases: 9. Looked up from germline, CDR1 is SGHTA and CDR2 is FQGTGA. The CDR3 is made up of 15 amino acids.

The chain employs TRBV2 and TRBJ2-7, with D hard to call. The CDR3 has 14 amino acids. The V end was cut by 8 bases, the J end by 0 bases, with 14 bases between. CDR1 is SNHLY and CDR2 is FYNNEI in the germline V gene. The CDR3 region is CASSVRGSSYEQYF. The DNA of the CDR3 is TGTGCCAGCTCGGTCCGCGGCAGCTCCTACGAGCAGTACTTC.

The chain recombines TRBV5-1 with TRBJ2-7; TRBD1 matches at 7 bases. Germline V gene lookup returns CDR1 SGHRS and CDR2 YFSETQ. The CDR3 totals 16 residues. V was clipped by 2 bases and J by 4 bases; unmatched bases: 12. For the CDR3, the DNA is TGCGCCAGCAGCTTAACACCGGGACAGCTACCATACGAGCAGTACTTC. It yields the protein CASSLTPGQLPYEQYF.

The genes are TRBV28 and TRBJ2-2; 8 positions agree with TRBD1. V shed 11 bases and J 3 bases; nucleotides not matched to a gene: 8. Germline CDR1 reads MDHEN; CDR2 reads SYDVKM. The CDR3 is 14 residues long. CDR3 residues: CAARQGSDTGELFF. The DNA of the CDR3 is TGTGCCGCCAGACAGGGGTCCGACACCGGGGAGCTGTTTTTT.

Ten or more counts support this clone. The chain has TRBV6-5 and TRBJ2-3; D is possibly TRBD1 (6 bases). The CDR3 is 14 amino acids. V was clipped by 2 bases and J by 1 base, with 7 bases between them. CDR1 and CDR2 from the germline V gene are MNHEY and SVGAGI. The CDR3: CASSYNRGTDTQYF. CDR3 bases: TGTGCCAGCAGTTACAACAGGGGCACAGATACGCAGTATTTT.

The chain couples TRBV7-9 to TRBJ2-7, with 9 bases fitting TRBD2. The V segment lost 3 bases and the J segment 2 bases; nucleotides outside the gene matches: 5. Germline loops: CDR1 SEHNR, CDR2 FQNEAQ (reference sequence). The CDR3 sequence is 15 residues long. CDR3 region: CASSLRAGGPYEQYF. CDR3 bases: TGTGCCAGCAGCTTGCGAGCGGGAGGTCCCTACGAGCAGTACTTC.

This sequence joins TRBV28 and TRBJ2-7, with TRBD2 as a possible D gene (5 bases). Germline V gives CDR1 MDHEN, CDR2 SYDVKM. Trimming pared 2 bases from V and 3 bases from J, leaving 8 bases between. This CDR3 is 13 amino acids long. The CDR3 here is CASSLVGVYEQYF. As DNA, the CDR3 is TGTGCCAGCAGTTTAGTGGGAGTCTACGAGCAGTACTTC.

This rearrangement joins TRBV6-4 to TRBJ2-1, with 16 bases identical to TRBD2. CDR3 length equals 15 residues. Germline V gene sequence: CDR1 MRHNA, CDR2 SNTAGT. V dropped 6 bases and J dropped 8; count of bases not matched to a gene: 4. The CDR3 sequence: CASRKGLAGGDEQFF. The DNA for the CDR3 is TGTGCCAGCAGGAAGGGACTAGCGGGAGGGGATGAGCAGTTCTTC.

V gene TRBV30 combines with J gene TRBJ2-5; possibly TRBD1 for D (5 bases). The last part of the DNA fits TRBJ2-7 better; the J call may be wrong. This CDR3 contains 13 residues. In germline, CDR1 is GTSNPN, CDR2 SVGIG (reference sequence). Here the CDR3 reads CAWNRGLVNEQYF. CDR3 nucleotide sequence: TGTGCCTGGAATAGGGGTCTCGTCAACGAGCAGTACTTC.

The V gene is TRBV10-3, the J gene TRBJ2-7; 9 nucleotides align to TRBD2. J gave up 7 bases and V 0 bases, and 10 bases lay outside the gene matches. Germline V lookup: CDR1 ENHRY, CDR2 SYGVKD. CDR3 length: 16 amino acids. This CDR3 reads CAISESASGALVEQYF. CDR3 DNA: TGTGCCATCAGTGAGTCGGCTAGCGGGGCATTGGTGGAGCAGTACTTC.

CDR3 coding DNA: TGTGCCAGCAGCTTAAGGGGGTCCTACGAGCAGTACTTC. Translated: CASSLRGSYEQYF. The chain couples TRBV7-2 to TRBJ2-7; TRBD1 might be the D (6 bases). The germline V gene encodes CDR1 SGHTA and CDR2 FQGNSA. Deletions cut 2 bases from V and 1 base from J, with 6 bases between. The CDR3 spans 13 residues. The entire variable domain, with the rest obtained from reference TRBV7-2 and TRBJ2-7, is as follows: GAGVSQSPSNKVTEKGKDVELRCDPISGHTALYWYRQSLGQGLEFLIYFQGNSAPDKSGLPSDRFSAERTGGSVSTLTIQRTQQEDSAVYLCASSLRGSYEQYFGPGTRLTVT.

This clone was seen only a few times. The rearrangement joins TRBV4-1 to TRBJ2-7; 8 nucleotides agree with TRBD2. V shed 4 bases and J 3 bases; nucleotides not matched to a gene: 8. Germline values: CDR1 MGHRA, CDR2 YSYEKL. CDR3 size: 15 residues. CDR3 sequence reads: CASSPTAGEVYEQYF. In DNA, the CDR3 is TGCGCCAGCAGCCCCACAGCGGGAGAAGTCTACGAGCAGTACTTC.

The V gene is TRBV28, the J gene TRBJ1-5; 7 bases line up with TRBD1. After removal of 6 bases from V and 6 bases from J, the junction contained 11 bases not matched to a gene. Germline-derived CDR1 and CDR2 are MDHEN and SYDVKM. The CDR3 is 15 amino acids. CDR3 residues: CASRPDRERSQPQHF. CDR3 bases: TGTGCCAGCAGACCCGACAGGGAGAGAAGTCAGCCCCAGCATTTT.

The V gene is TRBV7-3, the J gene TRBJ2-2; no clear D. The germline V gene encodes CDR1 SGHTA and CDR2 FQGTGA. Deletions cut 0 bases from V and 3 bases from J, with 14 bases between. CDR3 size: 17 residues. CDR3: CASSLTSARWDTGELFF. The DNA of the CDR3 is TGTGCCAGCAGCTTAACATCTGCGAGGTGGGACACCGGGGAGCTGTTTTTT.

This chain joins TRBV6-1 and TRBJ1-2; TRBD1 matches 8 bases. The CDR3 contains 15 residues. Trimming at V came to 5 bases and at J to 4 bases, leaving 9 bases not matched to a gene. Germline V gene sequence: CDR1 MNHNS, CDR2 SASEGT. The chain's CDR3 is CASSITGTGTYGYTF. The CDR3 DNA reads TGTGCCAGCAGTATAACCGGGACAGGAACCTATGGCTACACCTTC.

The chain employs TRBV5-6 and TRBJ2-7; 7 nucleotides agree with TRBD2. Germline lookup yields CDR1 SGHDT and CDR2 YYEEEE. The CDR3 consists of 12 residues. V dropped 7 bases and J dropped 7; count of bases not matched to a gene: 8. The CDR3 DNA reads as TGTGCCAGCGCGCCTACGCGGGGGGAGCAGTACTTC. Translating it yields CASAPTRGEQYF.

The genes are TRBV19 and TRBJ2-7, with D possibly matching TRBD1 (6 bases). The CDR3 extends over 15 amino acids. The V end lost 5 bases, the J end lost 5 bases, and 19 bases lay between the germline ends. Per the germline V gene, CDR1 is LNHDA and CDR2 is SQIVND (reference sequence). The CDR3 is CASSLSPVPGDEQYF. Written as DNA, the CDR3 is TGTGCCAGTAGTCTATCGCCCGTACCAGGGGACGAGCAGTACTTC. The complete variable domain, with remaining parts taken from reference TRBV19 and TRBJ2-7, reads DGGITQSPKYLFRKEGQNVTLSCEQNLNHDAMYWYRQDPGQGLRLIYYSQIVNDFQKGDIAEGYSVSREKKESFPLTVTSAQKNPTAFYLCASSLSPVPGDEQYFGPGTRLTVT.

The chain recombines TRBV10-3 with TRBJ2-7; 8 positions agree with TRBD2. The CDR3 is made up of 17 amino acids. V lost 2 bases and J lost 2; bases outside the gene matches: 11. Germline CDR1 reads ENHRY; CDR2 reads SYGVKD. CDR3 in amino acids: CAISEPSYGTRPYEQYF. The CDR3 region has the DNA TGTGCCATCAGTGAGCCCTCGTATGGGACTAGGCCCTACGAGCAGTACTTC.

The CDR3 DNA is TGTGCCAGCAGTTTATCTCCTAGGAATATACACTCCTACAATGAGCAGTTCTTC. Its translation is CASSLSPRNIHSYNEQFF. The V gene is TRBV28, the J gene TRBJ2-1; D gene ambiguous. The V and J ends lost 1 base and 0 bases respectively, with 16 bases between them. The CDR3 has 18 residues. Germline V lookup: CDR1 MDHEN, CDR2 SYDVKM. Based on the CDR3 plus reference TRBV28 and TRBJ2-1, the full variable domain is DVKVTQSSRYLVKRTGEKVFLECVQDMDHENMFWYRQDPGLGLRLIYFSYDVKMKEKGDIPEGYSVSREKKERFSLILESASTNQTSMYLCASSLSPRNIHSYNEQFFGPGTRLTVL.